Below, 27 T cell receptor beta chains from the same sample are listed, as sequenced in a study of patients and donors after allogeneic stem cell transplantation (dated by TCRdb to about 2020). The library was made by RT-PCR. Instrument used: NextSeq 550. TCRdb trimmed public reads at Q25 via fastp, called clones via MiXCR and kept in-frame beta chains. Each record represents a unique CDR3 protein, reported with the most common genes and DNA among its rows. The sample includes about 960,000 distinct CDR3 sequences, with approximately 18% observed a single time. The biggest ten clones account for roughly 6% of the sample. Material: blood, either unsorted or a sorted T cell fraction (not recorded which). These receptors were taken from a human donor who was either an allogeneic HSCT recipient or a stem cell or donor lymphocyte infusion donor (not recorded which). It is not recorded whose cells these are; they may come from a transplant donor.

The CDR3 loop is CASSSRTSGRVEETQYF. The DNA of the CDR3 is TGTGCCAGCAGCTCCCGGACTAGCGGGAGGGTTGAAGAGACCCAGTACTTC. The chain combines TRBV7-9 with TRBJ2-5, with TRBD2 identical over 15 bases. The CDR3 sequence is 17 residues long. The ends lost 4 bases at V and 3 bases at J; junction bases unmatched: 6. CDR1 SEHNR and CDR2 FQNEAQ come from the germline V gene (reference sequence).

This clonotype has just a few counts. The chain employs TRBV12-3 or TRBV12-4 and TRBJ1-2, with unresolved D. The CDR3 is 14 residues long. V lost 5 bases and J 8 bases, leaving 18 bases between the germline ends. CDR3 in amino acids: CASSPKAGIGGYTF. The DNA for the CDR3 is TGTGCCAGCAGTCCCAAGGCCGGAATTGGAGGCTACACCTTC.

This clonotype was seen at least ten times. V and J are TRBV12-3 or TRBV12-4 and TRBJ1-4; possible D gene TRBD1, 5 bases. The CDR3 totals 17 residues. V was shortened by 5 bases and J by 3 bases, with 19 bases between the two germline ends. CDR3 in amino acids: CASSQVRVAGANEKLFF. The CDR3 DNA is TGTGCCAGCAGTCAAGTGAGGGTTGCGGGGGCTAATGAAAAACTGTTTTTT.

The chain uses TRBV12-3 or TRBV12-4 and TRBJ2-3, with D hard to call. V was shortened by 2 bases and J by 2 bases, with 5 bases between the two germline ends. The CDR3 spans 13 residues. CDR3 in amino acids: CASSLPTTDTQYF. The CDR3 DNA follows: TGTGCCAGCAGTTTACCCACCACAGATACGCAGTATTTT.

This chain uses TRBV24-1 with TRBJ2-7; D may be TRBD2 (6 bases). From germline, CDR1 is KGHDR and CDR2 SFDVKD. The V and J ends lost 3 bases and 0 bases respectively, with 11 bases between them. The CDR3 contains 15 residues. The CDR3 protein is CATSDGGLFSYEQYF. The DNA for the CDR3 is TGTGCCACCAGTGATGGGGGACTGTTCTCCTACGAGCAGTACTTC.

Only one count was recorded for this clonotype. CDR3 DNA: TGTGCCAGCAGTCGATGGACAGGGAGGGCCAAACGGAACTATGGCTACACCTTC. It translates to CASSRWTGRAKRNYGYTF. This chain connects TRBV28 to TRBJ1-2; TRBD1 matches at 8 bases. V lost 5 bases to trimming and J lost 2 bases; unmatched junction nucleotides: 16. This CDR3 has 18 amino acids. Looked up from germline, CDR1 is MDHEN and CDR2 is SYDVKM.

This clonotype was seen only a few times. This chain joins TRBV20-1 and TRBJ2-3; TRBD1 or TRBD2 may be the D gene (5 bases each). Trimming cost V 1 base and J 8 bases, with 22 bases left between them. CDR3 length: 16 residues. Per germline, CDR1 DFQATT and CDR2 SNEGSKA (reference sequence). The CDR3 region is CSARGDAGSSSRTQYF. CDR3 DNA sequence: TGCAGTGCTAGAGGGGACGCAGGGAGCTCTAGTCGTACGCAGTATTTT.

The rearrangement links TRBV7-6 to TRBJ2-1; TRBD2 might be the D (6 bases). The V gene's germline CDR1 is SGHVS and CDR2 FNYEAQ. Trimming removed 5 bases from V and 9 bases from J, with 20 bases in between. The CDR3 totals 15 residues. For the CDR3, the DNA is TGTGCCAGCAGCCATCCCGCCAGAACTAGCAGTGAGCAGTTCTTC. Residues: CASSHPARTSSEQFF.

This clonotype was counted between two and nine times. The chain has TRBV4-1 and TRBJ2-7; tentative D call: TRBD1 (5 bases). The germline CDR1 and CDR2 sequences are MGHRA and YSYEKL. Trimming stripped 1 base from V and 6 bases from J, with 25 bases between. This CDR3 contains 18 residues. The CDR3 loop reads CASSQVNRRQGGRGEQYF. The CDR3 coding sequence is TGCGCCAGCAGCCAAGTGAATAGGCGGCAGGGCGGAAGAGGCGAGCAGTACTTC.

This clonotype was seen a few times. The CDR3 DNA reads as TGCGCCAGCAGCCAGGGACTAGCGGGGGCCACAGATACGCAGTATTTT. Translated: CASSQGLAGATDTQYF. The rearrangement uses TRBV5-1 and TRBJ2-3; 14 nucleotides align to TRBD2. V shed 4 bases, J shed 2 bases, and the junction held 3 bases outside the gene matches. CDR1 is SGHRS, CDR2 YFSETQ, per germline. The CDR3 extends over 16 amino acids. The full variable domain, in which reference TRBV5-1 and TRBJ2-3 provide the parts outside the CDR3, is KAGVTQTPRYLIKTRGQQVTLSCSPISGHRSVSWYQQTPGQGLQFLFEYFSETQRNKGNFPGRFSGRQFSNSRSEMNVSTLELGDSALYLCASSQGLAGATDTQYFGPGTRLTVL.

This clonotype was detected only a few times. The rearrangement links TRBV20-1 to TRBJ2-3; D possibly corresponds to TRBD1 (5 bases). Germline V gives CDR1 DFQATT, CDR2 SNEGSKA (reference sequence). The CDR3 is 12 amino acids. V lost 2 bases to trimming and J lost 4 bases, with 7 bases between them. The CDR3 DNA reads TGCAGTGCTAGATGGGGCCCAGATACGCAGTATTTT. Residues: CSARWGPDTQYF.

The chain is built from TRBV24-1 and TRBJ2-1; D might be TRBD1 (5 bases). CDR3 length: 13 residues. Trimming left V 4 bases short and J 4 bases short, with 7 bases between. Germline V lookup: CDR1 KGHDR, CDR2 SFDVKD. This chain's CDR3 is CATSEGAYNEQFF. The CDR3 nucleotides are TGTGCCACCAGTGAAGGGGCTTACAATGAGCAGTTCTTC.

The chain couples TRBV7-8 to TRBJ1-3; no firm D call. Germline CDR1 reads SGHVS; CDR2 reads FQNEAQ. Trimming took off 9 bases at V and 3 bases at J, with 12 bases between the two ends. The CDR3 length is 13 residues. The CDR3 nucleotides are TGTGCCAGTTCTCCCGTTTATGGAAACACCATATATTTT. Translating gives CASSPVYGNTIYF.

The CDR3 coding sequence is TGTGCCATCAGTGGAACTAGCGGGGGGGCCGGCGAGACCCAGTACTTC. As protein: CAISGTSGGAGETQYF. This chain links TRBV10-3 with TRBJ2-5; 13 positions agree with TRBD2. Germline CDR1 and CDR2: ENHRY and SYGVKD. The CDR3 runs to 16 residues. V shed 4 bases and J 5 bases; nucleotides not matched to a gene: 7.

V usage is TRBV5-1 and J usage is TRBJ2-7; 10 bases are shared with TRBD2. The germline V gene encodes CDR1 SGHRS and CDR2 YFSETQ. J gave up 3 bases and V 5 bases, and 11 bases lay outside the gene matches. The CDR3 has 16 residues. CDR3 sequence reads: CASRAGGYRKDYEQYF. The CDR3 coding sequence is TGCGCCAGCAGAGCGGGAGGGTATCGTAAGGACTACGAGCAGTACTTC.

The chain couples TRBV7-2 to TRBJ2-5; D may be TRBD1 or TRBD2 (5 bases each). Per the germline V gene, CDR1 is SGHTA and CDR2 is FQGNSA. This CDR3 has 15 residues. The V end lost 6 bases, the J end lost 5 bases, and 19 bases lay between the germline ends. The chain's CDR3 is CASSPGWGSGETQYF. The CDR3 coding sequence is TGTGCCAGCAGTCCCGGGTGGGGGTCGGGGGAGACCCAGTACTTC.

This clonotype turned up a few times. The chain carries TRBV4-2 and TRBJ2-3; 9 nucleotides agree with TRBD1. The CDR3 is 15 amino acids. Germline V gene lookup returns CDR1 LGHNA and CDR2 YNFKEQ. J lost 2 bases, V lost 5 bases, and 5 bases had no gene match. CDR3 nucleotide sequence: TGTGCCAGCAGCGTGAAACAGGGGGCCACAGATACGCAGTATTTT. Protein sequence: CASSVKQGATDTQYF.

The chain carries TRBV2 and TRBJ2-2; 9 nucleotides line up with TRBD1. V shed 6 bases, J shed 4 bases, and the junction held 3 bases outside the gene matches. The CDR3 consists of 14 residues. The germline V gene has CDR1 SNHLY and CDR2 FYNNEI. The DNA of the CDR3 is TGTGCCAGCAGCGACAGGGGGATCACCGGGGAGCTGTTTTTT. This gives the protein CASSDRGITGELFF.

This clonotype appeared many times. The V call is TRBV10-3, the J call TRBJ2-6, with D possibly TRBD2 on 6 matching bases. Per germline, CDR1 ENHRY and CDR2 SYGVKD. CDR3 length equals 17 residues. V was cut by 2 bases and J by 3 bases, with 14 bases left in between. This CDR3 is CAISERGRDFGANVLTF. The CDR3 region has the DNA TGTGCCATCAGTGAGAGGGGCAGGGACTTTGGGGCCAACGTCCTGACTTTC.

This clonotype was found a few times. The chain recombines TRBV6-2 or TRBV6-3 with TRBJ2-7; D remains unclear. Trimming cost V 6 bases and J 3 bases, with 12 bases left between them. This CDR3 contains 13 residues. Looked up from germline, CDR1 is MNHEY and CDR2 is SVGEGT. CDR3 nucleotides: TGTGCCAGCAGGATGACATTGGTCTACGAGCAGTACTTC. Amino acids: CASRMTLVYEQYF.

This rearrangement joins TRBV11-2 to TRBJ2-3; D remains ambiguous. Per the germline V gene, CDR1 is SGHAT and CDR2 is FQNNGV. The ends were cut back, 5 bases at V and 0 bases at J, with 15 bases in the middle. The CDR3 extends over 16 amino acids. DNA of the CDR3: TGTGCCAGCAGCGTTCTTAGACACATAAGCACAGATACGCAGTATTTT. Residues: CASSVLRHISTDTQYF.

The chain has TRBV15 and TRBJ1-2, with TRBD1 identical over 7 bases. Looked up from germline, CDR1 is LNHNV and CDR2 is YYDKDF (reference sequence). The CDR3 is 15 residues long. The trim removed 4 bases at V and 2 bases at J, leaving 7 bases unmatched. CDR3 sequence (DNA): TGTGCCACCAGCACCGGACGGACAGGAAACTATGGCTACACCTTC. Translated, it gives CATSTGRTGNYGYTF.

The chain links TRBV30 to TRBJ1-2, with D maybe TRBD1 (5 bases). Germline V CDR1 and CDR2: GTSNPN, SVGIG (reference sequence). Trimming stripped 1 base from V and 4 bases from J, with 19 bases between. The CDR3 covers 16 residues. In DNA form, the CDR3 reads TGTGCCTGGAGTGAAGGGACCGACGACTCTAGCTATGGCTACACCTTC. Translated, it gives CAWSEGTDDSSYGYTF.

This clonotype turned up a few times. V and J are TRBV6-5 and TRBJ2-2, with D perhaps given as TRBD1 or TRBD2 (5 bases each). Deletions cut 4 bases from V and 4 bases from J, with 13 bases between. CDR3 length: 15 residues. CDR1 and CDR2 (germline): MNHEY, SVGAGI. This CDR3 reads CASSSSGALTGELFF. The CDR3 coding sequence is TGTGCCAGCAGTTCTTCCGGGGCCCTCACCGGGGAGCTGTTTTTT.

This clonotype was seen a few times. The CDR3 loop reads CASSISGQLQSTDTQYF. CDR3 DNA sequence: TGTGCCAGCAGTATCTCCGGACAGCTCCAAAGCACAGATACGCAGTATTTT. V gene TRBV12-3 or TRBV12-4 combines with J gene TRBJ2-3, with a weak D call TRBD1 (6 bases). The germline V and J ends were trimmed by 5 bases and 0 bases, with 18 bases remaining between them. This CDR3 is built from 17 residues.

This clonotype was counted at least ten times. The rearrangement links TRBV12-3 or TRBV12-4 to TRBJ1-2; D may be TRBD1 (5 bases). This CDR3 is 16 amino acids long. Trimming left V 3 bases short and J 0 bases short, with 14 bases between. The CDR3 bases are TGTGCCAGCAGTTTCGCCCGACAGATAGCTAACTATGGCTACACCTTC. Translating it yields CASSFARQIANYGYTF.

This clonotype was seen a handful of times. The chain recombines TRBV20-1 with TRBJ1-3; the match to TRBD1 covers 8 bases. V lost 0 bases, J lost 3 bases, and 7 bases stayed unmatched. Germline V lookup: CDR1 DFQATT, CDR2 SNEGSKA (reference sequence). This CDR3 has 16 amino acids. In DNA form, the CDR3 reads TGCAGTGCTAGAGACGGGACAGGCGGACGTGGAAACACCATATATTTT. Protein: CSARDGTGGRGNTIYF.